Shown below are 30 T cell receptor beta chains from a single sample sequenced in a study of CD8 T cells in ankylosing spondylitis. TCRdb processed the 5' RACE reads anew with MiXCR; each CDR3 protein has one entry. Among 150,000 to 200,000 distinct CDR3 sequences listed, approximately 12% were seen once. Sequencing used blood, either unsorted or a sorted T cell fraction (not recorded which). The receptors come from a female donor with ankylosing spondylitis or in good health (not recorded which).

This clonotype was detected many times. The chain links TRBV4-3 to TRBJ2-5; possible D gene TRBD2, 6 bases. Trimming stripped 0 bases from V and 2 bases from J, with 13 bases between. This CDR3 spans 16 amino acids. Germline CDR1 and CDR2: LGHNA and YSLEER. CDR3 sequence reads: CASSQEGLAAQETQYF. As DNA, the CDR3 is TGCGCCAGCAGCCAAGAGGGGTTAGCGGCTCAAGAGACCCAGTACTTC.

This clonotype has more than one count but fewer than ten. The J gene is TRBJ2-1, the V gene TRBV20-1, with D unresolved. Germline lookup yields CDR1 DFQATT and CDR2 SNEGSKA (reference sequence). Trimming removed 7 bases at V and 4 bases at J, with 11 bases between. The length of the CDR3 is 12 residues. The CDR3 is CSVSARYNEQFF. CDR3 nucleotides: TGCAGTGTATCGGCCAGGTACAATGAGCAGTTCTTC.

Concerning this clonotype itself: A much larger clone differs by one base, so this may be a read error. The V gene is TRBV7-9, the J gene TRBJ2-1; 14 bases align to TRBD2. The CDR3 runs to 15 residues. J gave up 5 bases and V 4 bases, and 1 base lay outside the gene matches. Germline lookup yields CDR1 SEHNR and CDR2 FQNEAQ (reference sequence). This chain's CDR3 is CASSWGLAGDNEQFF. CDR3 DNA: TGTGCCAGCAGCTGGGGACTAGCGGGAGACAATGAGCAGTTCTTC.

V is TRBV4-3 and J is TRBJ2-1; D remains unclear. Germline CDR1 and CDR2: LGHNA and YSLEER. The CDR3 covers 16 residues. V was clipped by 5 bases and J by 9 bases, with 23 bases between them. Written as DNA, the CDR3 is TGCGCCAGCAGCTCGAACAGCATCGGTTATATGGGTGAGCAGTTCTTC. Translated, it gives CASSSNSIGYMGEQFF.

Remarks on this clonotype: A much larger clonotype is one base distant, so this may be a read error. This chain joins TRBV4-1 and TRBJ2-1; no clear D. CDR3 length: 17 residues. The germline CDR1 and CDR2 sequences are MGHRA and YSYEKL. CDR3 nucleotide sequence: TGCGTCAGCAGCCAAGAGCCCAGCACGACCCTTTACAATGAGCAGTTCTTC. This sequence encodes CVSSQEPSTTLYNEQFF.

In its sample, this clonotype was seen many times. The chain employs TRBV4-3 and TRBJ2-1; 7 nucleotides align to TRBD2. With V trimmed by 4 bases and J by 0 bases, 6 bases remained unmatched. Germline V gene sequence: CDR1 LGHNA, CDR2 YSLEER. The CDR3 length is 16 residues. The CDR3 loop reads CASSPGGGTSYNEQFF. CDR3 coding DNA: TGCGCCAGCAGCCCCGGGGGAGGGACCTCCTACAATGAGCAGTTCTTC.

Turning to this clonotype: A much more abundant neighbour one base away suggests this may be a read error. The rearrangement joins TRBV11-2 to TRBJ1-2; D is uncertain. Germline assignment: CDR1 SGHAT and CDR2 FQNNGV. This CDR3 region has 12 residues. Here the CDR3 reads CANSFSGDGYTF. CDR3 DNA: TGTGCCAACAGCTTCAGCGGGGATGGCTACACCTTC.

This clonotype was detected ten times or more. The gene calls are TRBV24-1 and TRBJ2-2; D is possibly TRBD1 or TRBD2 (5 bases each). The CDR3 sequence is 16 residues long. V shed 3 bases and J shed 2 bases, with 12 bases lying between them. Looked up from germline, CDR1 is KGHDR and CDR2 is SFDVKD. The CDR3 region is CATSDEGRTNTGELFF. The CDR3 DNA reads as TGTGCCACCAGTGATGAGGGGCGGACTAACACCGGGGAGCTGTTTTTT.

This clonotype was found many times. CDR3 nucleotides: TGCGCCAGCAGGGCAGGGAACGAGCAGTACTTC. This gives the protein CASRAGNEQYF. V is TRBV5-1 and J is TRBJ2-7, with a weak D call TRBD1 (5 bases). CDR3 length: 11 residues. The V and J ends lost 5 bases and 5 bases respectively, with 8 bases between them. Per the germline V gene, CDR1 is SGHRS and CDR2 is YFSETQ.

This clonotype has ten or more counts. The chain recombines TRBV20-1 with TRBJ2-1; TRBD1 matches 10 bases. The CDR3 sequence is 15 residues long. Looked up from germline, CDR1 is DFQATT and CDR2 is SNEGSKA (reference sequence). Unmatched junction bases numbered 8, after V lost 3 bases and J lost 6 bases. The CDR3 DNA reads TGCAGTGCTAGTAGCGGGACAGGGGATGTCAATGAGCAGTTCTTC. Its protein is CSASSGTGDVNEQFF.

This clonotype was picked up a small number of times. This chain links TRBV14 with TRBJ1-2; D is perhaps TRBD1 (5 bases). The CDR3 extends over 13 amino acids. Germline CDR1 SGHDN, CDR2 FVKESK. The V end was cut by 3 bases, the J end by 2 bases, with 7 bases between. CDR3 sequence (DNA): TGTGCCAGCAGCCACAGGGCCAACTATGGCTACACCTTC. The encoded protein is CASSHRANYGYTF.

The V and J genes are TRBV5-1 and TRBJ2-1, with 9 bases that match TRBD2. The V gene's germline CDR1 is SGHRS and CDR2 YFSETQ. CDR3 length equals 15 residues. V dropped 2 bases and J dropped 2; count of bases not matched to a gene: 2. Written as DNA, the CDR3 is TGCGCCAGCAGCTTAGGCGGGAGGGCCTACAATGAGCAGTTCTTC. Protein: CASSLGGRAYNEQFF.

This clonotype has just a few counts. The chain joins TRBV12-3 or TRBV12-4 to TRBJ2-1, with 9 bases aligning to TRBD1. V lost 6 bases and J lost 4; bases outside the gene matches: 10. CDR3 length: 16 residues. This CDR3 is CASSLVQGARYNEQFF. The CDR3 coding sequence is TGTGCCAGCAGCCTTGTACAGGGGGCGCGATACAATGAGCAGTTCTTC.

Many counts were recorded for this clonotype. V gene TRBV2 combines with J gene TRBJ1-2; no reliable D call. Per germline, CDR1 SNHLY and CDR2 FYNNEI. The CDR3 is made up of 13 amino acids. Trimming took off 6 bases at V and 0 bases at J, with 8 bases between the two ends. The CDR3 sequence: CASSGRTNYGYTF. The CDR3 DNA is TGTGCCAGCAGCGGACGGACTAACTATGGCTACACCTTC.

As for this clonotype: One base away lies a much larger clone, so this may be a sequencing read error. This chain joins TRBV7-2 and TRBJ2-3, with D possibly matching TRBD2 (6 bases). This CDR3 has 15 amino acids. CDR1 and CDR2 from the germline V gene are SGHTA and FQGNSA. V lost 3 bases, J lost 5 bases, and 15 bases lay in between. The CDR3 spells CASSFLVGGGDTQYF. CDR3 sequence (DNA): TGTGCCAGCAGCTTTTTAGTGGGAGGAGGAGATACGCAGTATTTT.

The DNA of the CDR3 is TGTGCCAGCAGCCTAGGGACAACGACCCACTATGGCTACACCTTC. Protein: CASSLGTTTHYGYTF. The V and J genes are TRBV5-5 and TRBJ1-2; TRBD1 is a possible D gene (6 bases). The V and J ends lost 4 bases and 3 bases respectively, with 16 bases between them. CDR3 length equals 15 residues. Germline loops: CDR1 SGHKS, CDR2 YYEKEE (reference sequence). The full variable domain, completed using reference TRBV5-5 and TRBJ1-2, is DAGVTQSPTHLIKTRGQQVTLRCSPISGHKSVSWYQQVLGQGPQFIFQYYEKEERGRGNFPDRFSARQFPNYSSELNVNALLLGDSALYLCASSLGTTTHYGYTFGSGTRLTVV.

This clonotype was detected ten times or more. The gene calls are TRBV20-1 and TRBJ2-5, with 9 bases fitting TRBD2. This CDR3 spans 13 amino acids. Losses at the gene ends were 2 bases for V and 3 bases for J; bases not matched to a gene: 1. Germline V gene data show CDR1 as DFQATT and CDR2 as SNEGSKA (reference sequence). The CDR3 DNA reads as TGCAGTGCTAGACTAGCGGGGAAAGAGACCCAGTACTTC. Its translation is CSARLAGKETQYF.

This clonotype appeared a few times. The chain carries TRBV7-2 and TRBJ1-3, with D perhaps matching TRBD1 (5 bases). Germline CDR1 reads SGHTA; CDR2 reads FQGNSA. V gave up 5 bases and J gave up 4 bases, with 18 bases separating them. The CDR3 totals 16 residues. CDR3 loop: CASSLGAGPDGNTIYF. The CDR3 nucleotides are TGTGCCAGCAGCCTAGGTGCGGGGCCTGACGGAAACACCATATATTTT.

This clonotype occurred a few times. J is TRBJ1-6 and V is TRBV7-9; 8 bases are a match to TRBD1. The CDR3 sequence is 14 residues long. V was clipped by 5 bases and J by 10 bases; unmatched bases: 7. Per the germline V gene, CDR1 is SEHNR and CDR2 is FQNEAQ (reference sequence). The CDR3: CASSLTGGTSPLHF. CDR3 DNA: TGTGCCAGCAGCCTTACAGGGGGTACCTCACCCCTCCACTTT.

The CDR3 region has the DNA TGTGCCAGCAGCCAAGAAAGCGGCGGGAAAGAGACCCAGTACTTC. This sequence encodes CASSQESGGKETQYF. The chain couples TRBV3-1 to TRBJ2-5, with a weak D call TRBD2 (6 bases). From germline, CDR1 is LGHDT and CDR2 YNNKEL (reference sequence). V shed 0 bases and J shed 3 bases, with 11 bases lying between them. The CDR3 runs 15 residues.

Ten or more counts support this clonotype. The chain links TRBV5-1 to TRBJ1-1; D call uncertain. There are 15 residues in the CDR3. Germline V gene data show CDR1 as SGHRS and CDR2 as YFSETQ. Trimming shortened V by 0 bases and J by 1 base, and 10 bases separated the two germline ends. CDR3 sequence: CASSLGPVRNTEAFF. The CDR3 DNA reads TGCGCCAGCAGCTTGGGGCCGGTCCGGAACACTGAAGCTTTCTTT. Supplemented by reference TRBV5-1 and TRBJ1-1, the full variable domain reads KAGVTQTPRYLIKTRGQQVTLSCSPISGHRSVSWYQQTPGQGLQFLFEYFSETQRNKGNFPGRFSGRQFSNSRSEMNVSTLELGDSALYLCASSLGPVRNTEAFFGQGTRLTVV.

With regard to this clonotype: Compared with germline, one end of the junction differs, possibly owing to a read error. The chain recombines TRBV11-1 with TRBJ2-7, with 9 nucleotides matching TRBD2. The germline V gene encodes CDR1 SGHAT and CDR2 FQDESV (reference sequence). CDR3 length: 20 amino acids. CDR3 nucleotide sequence: TGTGCCAGCAGCTTAGGGACTCCCTCGGGAGCGGGAGGAAGGGGCTACGAGCAGTGCTTC. Its protein is CASSLGTPSGAGGRGYEQCF.

This clonotype was recorded many times. V and J are TRBV10-3 and TRBJ2-3, with D possibly TRBD2 on 5 matching bases. The CDR3 runs 16 residues. V lost 0 bases to trimming and J lost 2 bases, with 12 bases between them. Germline V gene sequence: CDR1 ENHRY, CDR2 SYGVKD. DNA for the CDR3: TGTGCCATCAGTGAGTCGAAGCTAGCTGTCACAGATACGCAGTATTTT. Translated: CAISESKLAVTDTQYF.

This clonotype was detected only a few times. The chain joins TRBV13 to TRBJ2-1; D may be TRBD1 or TRBD2 (6 bases each). This CDR3 is built from 18 residues. The ends were cut back, 4 bases at V and 8 bases at J, with 27 bases in the middle. Per the germline V gene, CDR1 is PRHDT and CDR2 is FYEKMQ (reference sequence). This CDR3 reads CASSSTWGAGGQGDEQFF. In nucleotides, the CDR3 is TGTGCCAGCAGCTCCACGTGGGGGGCCGGCGGTCAGGGCGATGAGCAGTTCTTC.

This clonotype appeared many times. This chain uses TRBV29-1 with TRBJ1-2, with D perhaps TRBD1 (5 bases). The CDR3 is 12 residues long. V was cut by 6 bases and J by 7 bases, with 15 bases left in between. Germline CDR1 and CDR2: SQVTM and ANQGSEA. This chain's CDR3 is CSVAGTDLGYTF. CDR3 in DNA: TGCAGCGTCGCCGGGACTGATCTTGGCTACACCTTC.

This clonotype showed up many times. V usage is TRBV29-1 and J usage is TRBJ2-1; D gene uncertain. V lost 7 bases, J lost 5 bases, and 6 bases lay in between. CDR3 length: 10 amino acids. Germline CDR1 is SQVTM and CDR2 is ANQGSEA. The CDR3 bases are TGCAGCGGAAGAAACAATGAGCAGTTCTTC. It yields the protein CSGRNNEQFF.

CDR3 amino acids: CASSLVGGADEQFF. In nucleotides, the CDR3 is TGTGCCAGCAGCTTAGTCGGCGGAGCCGATGAGCAGTTCTTC. This chain connects TRBV7-9 to TRBJ2-1; no clear D. The germline V gene encodes CDR1 SEHNR and CDR2 FQNEAQ (reference sequence). V lost 1 base, J lost 8 bases, and 12 bases lay in between. The CDR3 totals 14 residues.

This clonotype has just a few counts. This chain links TRBV29-1 with TRBJ2-3, with D possibly being TRBD1 (7 bases). The V gene's germline CDR1 is SQVTM and CDR2 ANQGSEA. This CDR3 spans 15 amino acids. The V and J ends lost 6 bases and 3 bases respectively, with 19 bases between them. CDR3 amino acids: CSVAKGQAGTDTQYF. CDR3 in DNA: TGCAGCGTCGCGAAAGGACAGGCGGGGACAGATACGCAGTATTTT.

This clonotype was seen many times. The rearrangement joins TRBV29-1 to TRBJ2-5, with D perhaps matching TRBD2 (5 bases). The CDR3 is 11 residues long. Germline V gives CDR1 SQVTM, CDR2 ANQGSEA. Trimming stripped 8 bases from V and 5 bases from J, with 12 bases between. Written as DNA, the CDR3 is TGCAGCCAGACTACCGCGGAGACCCAGTACTTC. Translated: CSQTTAETQYF.

This clonotype was picked up many times. CDR3 protein: CASSLRSTADEQFF. DNA for the CDR3: TGTGCCAGCAGTCTCCGCTCCACGGCGGATGAGCAGTTCTTC. The chain has TRBV12-3 or TRBV12-4 and TRBJ2-1; D unresolved. The CDR3 consists of 14 residues. V was trimmed by 5 bases and J by 8 bases, leaving 16 bases between them.